This entry describes one T cell receptor (beta chain). The data stem from a study of cytomegalovirus exposure and HLA in healthy donors. PCR employed 60 Vbeta and 13 Jbeta primers. This table comes from immunoSEQ multiplex PCR, and its TCRdb copy is limited to in-frame clones, with some not included. Seen here are about 230,000 clones, over 75% observed once, and the top ten hold under 0.6%. Germline V CDR1 and CDR2: MNHEY, SVGAGI. The CDR3 spans 15 residues. V was clipped by 4 bases and J by 6 bases, with 18 bases between them. This TCR was recovered from a boy aged 10-17 years in good health and CMV-seronegative. Sequencing was performed on PBMCs. The chain combines TRBV6-5 with TRBJ1-1; maybe TRBD1 (6 bases). CDR3 in amino acids: CASSSTQGPSAEAFF. The CDR3 DNA follows: TGTGCCAGCAGTTCTACACAGGGACCCAGCGCTGAAGCTTTCTTT.